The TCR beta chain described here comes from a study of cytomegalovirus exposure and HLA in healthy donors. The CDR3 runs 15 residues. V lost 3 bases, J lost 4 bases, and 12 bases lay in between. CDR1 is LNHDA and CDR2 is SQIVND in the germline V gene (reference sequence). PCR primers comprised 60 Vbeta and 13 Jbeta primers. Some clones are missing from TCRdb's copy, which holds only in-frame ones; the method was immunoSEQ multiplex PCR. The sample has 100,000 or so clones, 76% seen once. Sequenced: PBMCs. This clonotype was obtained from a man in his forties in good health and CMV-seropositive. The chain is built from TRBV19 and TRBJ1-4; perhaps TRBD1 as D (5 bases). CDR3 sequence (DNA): TGTGCCAGTAGTATTAGAAGGGGCGGTAATGAAAAACTGTTTTTT. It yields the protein CASSIRRGGNEKLFF.